This entry is about one T cell receptor beta chain. What it binds is unknown. This entry is derived from a study of OX40 agonist ivuxolimab in advanced cancers. Study findings and constraints: Average numbers of expanded clones were greater in CD8+ T cells than in CD4+.

Clones were read by immunoSEQ multiplex PCR, and TCRdb kept only the in-frame ones, dropping some. The sample lists tens of thousands of clones; approximately 86% were seen once. The material was CD4+ or CD8+ T cells sorted from blood, obtained in a trial of the OX40 agonist ivuxolimab. This clonotype was obtained from an adult with an advanced solid tumor such as melanoma, head and neck, liver or kidney cancer.

The CDR3 loop is CASSHKSDKSSPLHF. CDR3 sequence (DNA): TGCGCCAGCAGCCACAAGAGCGACAAGAGCTCACCCCTCCACTTT. The chain couples TRBV4-3 to TRBJ1-6; no definite D call. Per the germline V gene, CDR1 is LGHNA and CDR2 is YSLEER. Trimming stripped 3 bases from V and 10 bases from J, with 16 bases between. This CDR3 is 15 amino acids long.